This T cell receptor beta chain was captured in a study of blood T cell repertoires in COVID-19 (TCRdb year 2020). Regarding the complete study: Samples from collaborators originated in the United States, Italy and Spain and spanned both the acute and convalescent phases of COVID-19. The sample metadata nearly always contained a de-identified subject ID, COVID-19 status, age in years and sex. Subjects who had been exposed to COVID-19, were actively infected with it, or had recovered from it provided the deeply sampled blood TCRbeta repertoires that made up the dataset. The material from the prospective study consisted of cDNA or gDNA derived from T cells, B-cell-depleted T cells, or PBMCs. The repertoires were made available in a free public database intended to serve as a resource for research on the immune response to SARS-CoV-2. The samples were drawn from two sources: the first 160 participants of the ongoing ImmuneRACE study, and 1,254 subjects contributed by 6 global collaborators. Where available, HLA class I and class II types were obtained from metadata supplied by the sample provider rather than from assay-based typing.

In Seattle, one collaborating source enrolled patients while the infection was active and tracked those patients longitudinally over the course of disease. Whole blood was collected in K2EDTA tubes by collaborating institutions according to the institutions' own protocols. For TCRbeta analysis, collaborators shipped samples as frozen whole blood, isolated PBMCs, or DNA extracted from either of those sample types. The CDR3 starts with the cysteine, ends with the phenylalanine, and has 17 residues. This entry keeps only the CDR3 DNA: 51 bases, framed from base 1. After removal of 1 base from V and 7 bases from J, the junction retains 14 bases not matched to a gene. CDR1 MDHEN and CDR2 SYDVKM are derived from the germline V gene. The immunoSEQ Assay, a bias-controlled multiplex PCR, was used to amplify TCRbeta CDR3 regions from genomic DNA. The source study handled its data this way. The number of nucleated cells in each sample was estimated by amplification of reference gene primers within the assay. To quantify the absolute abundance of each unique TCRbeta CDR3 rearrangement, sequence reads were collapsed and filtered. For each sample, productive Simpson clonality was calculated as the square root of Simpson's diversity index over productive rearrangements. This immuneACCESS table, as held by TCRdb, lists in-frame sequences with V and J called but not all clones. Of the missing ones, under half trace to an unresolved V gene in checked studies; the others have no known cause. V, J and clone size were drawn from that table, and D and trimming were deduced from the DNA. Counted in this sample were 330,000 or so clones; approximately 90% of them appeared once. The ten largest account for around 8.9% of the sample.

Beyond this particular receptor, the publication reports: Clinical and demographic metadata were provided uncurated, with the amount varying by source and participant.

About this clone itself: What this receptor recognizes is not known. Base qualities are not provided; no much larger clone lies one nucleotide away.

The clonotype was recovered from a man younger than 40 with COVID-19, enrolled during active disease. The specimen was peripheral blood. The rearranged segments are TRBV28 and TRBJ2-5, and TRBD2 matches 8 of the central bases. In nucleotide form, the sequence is TGTGCCAGCAGTTTATCGGGGGGGCACAGGGCCCAGGTGACCCAGTACTTC. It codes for CASSLSGGHRAQVTQYF.